This TCR beta chain was sequenced for a study of spatial heterogeneity in lung cancer. The wider study: The study found that TCR transcript counts in tumor regions correlated strongly with a matched bulk RNA-seq T cell module score. In raw reads, more than nine appearances on average were recorded for each unique TCR and UMI combination. Study results and limitations: Counts of expanded alpha and beta TCRs within tumors tracked the tumor nonsynonymous mutation count.

Stated time point: sample taken at primary tumor resection. Whole RNA, isolated from tumor, nontumor lung or frozen PBMC, was sequenced without prior sorting. A word on this clonotype: Its antigen is unknown.

Via MiXCR, TCRdb re-called the 5' RACE reads, giving one row per CDR3 protein. The profile covers 11,000 or so distinct CDR3 sequences, with approximately 15% appearing a single time and around 15% taken by the ten largest. The source is a male donor with early-stage non-small cell lung cancer. Sequencing used lung tumor tissue, obtained at surgery.

CDR3 sequence: CASSLTSRNEQFF. The CDR3 DNA reads TGTGCCAGCAGCTTGACTAGCCGAAATGAGCAGTTCTTC. The J gene is TRBJ2-1, the V gene TRBV7-2; 7 positions agree with TRBD2. The junction had 3 bases not matched to a gene; V was cut back by 3 bases and J by 7 bases. The germline CDR1 and CDR2 sequences are SGHTA and FQGNSA. This CDR3 has 13 amino acids. Together with reference TRBV7-2 and TRBJ2-1, the CDR3 gives the full variable domain: GAGVSQSPSNKVTEKGKDVELRCDPISGHTALYWYRQSLGQGLEFLIYFQGNSAPDKSGLPSDRFSAERTGGSVSTLTIQRTQQEDSAVYLCASSLTSRNEQFFGPGTRLTVL.